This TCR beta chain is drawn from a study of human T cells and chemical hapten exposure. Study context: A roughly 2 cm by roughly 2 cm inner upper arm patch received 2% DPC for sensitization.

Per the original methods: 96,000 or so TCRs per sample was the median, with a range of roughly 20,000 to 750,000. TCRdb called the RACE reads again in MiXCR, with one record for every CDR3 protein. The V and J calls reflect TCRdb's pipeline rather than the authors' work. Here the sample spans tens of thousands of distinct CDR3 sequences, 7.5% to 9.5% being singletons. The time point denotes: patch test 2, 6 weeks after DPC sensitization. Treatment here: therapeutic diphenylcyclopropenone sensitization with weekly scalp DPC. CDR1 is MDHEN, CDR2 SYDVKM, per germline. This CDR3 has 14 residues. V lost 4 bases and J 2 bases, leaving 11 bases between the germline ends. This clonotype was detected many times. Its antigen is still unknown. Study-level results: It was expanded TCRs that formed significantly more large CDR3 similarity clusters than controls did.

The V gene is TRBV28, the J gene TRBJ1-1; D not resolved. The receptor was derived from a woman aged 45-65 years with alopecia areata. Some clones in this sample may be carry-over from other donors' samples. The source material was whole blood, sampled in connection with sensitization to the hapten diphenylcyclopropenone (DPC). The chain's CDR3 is CASSSSRTNTEAFF. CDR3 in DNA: TGTGCCAGCAGTTCCTCCAGGACCAACACTGAAGCTTTCTTT.